This T cell receptor (beta chain) was sequenced in a study of blood T cell repertoires in COVID-19. Study context: The origin of the acute and convalescent COVID-19 samples was the United States, Italy and Spain. Nucleic acid was either cDNA or gDNA, and it came from T cells, B-cell-depleted T cells, or PBMCs.

CDR3 length equals 16 residues. This clone was observed a few times. As processed by the authors: From reference gene primer amplification, estimates of nucleated cell counts were derived. This table comes from immunoSEQ multiplex PCR, and its TCRdb copy is limited to in-frame clones, with some not included. V and J calls plus clone size are reproduced from that table; the DNA served to infer D and trimming. The data hold about 28,000 clones, with under 90% observed a single time. The specimen sequenced was peripheral blood. The V gene is TRBV21-1, the J gene TRBJ1-6; TRBD1, as called in the table, went unchecked against the DNA. TRBV21-1 represents a pseudogene. The sequence came from a man aged 65-85 years with active COVID-19. DNA for the CDR3: TGTGCCAGCAGCAAAGAAGGGGTTTCCGCGGTTTCACCCCTCCACTTT. Residues: CASSKEGVSAVSPLHF.